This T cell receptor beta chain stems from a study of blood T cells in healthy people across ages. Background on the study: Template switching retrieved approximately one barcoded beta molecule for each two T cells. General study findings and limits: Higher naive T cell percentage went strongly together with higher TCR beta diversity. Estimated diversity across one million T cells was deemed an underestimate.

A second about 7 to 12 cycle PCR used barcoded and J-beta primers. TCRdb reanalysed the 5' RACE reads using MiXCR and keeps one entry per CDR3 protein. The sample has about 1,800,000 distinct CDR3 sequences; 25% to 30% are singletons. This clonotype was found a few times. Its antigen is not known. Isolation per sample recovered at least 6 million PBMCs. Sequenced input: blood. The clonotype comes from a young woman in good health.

CDR3 DNA: TGTGCCAGTAAACGGGACAGGGCTATCTACGAGCAGTACTTC. Protein product: CASKRDRAIYEQYF. J is TRBJ2-4 and V is TRBV28; TRBD1 matches at 9 bases. The end of the DNA aligns better with TRBJ2-7, so the J call may be wrong. CDR3 length: 14 residues. Germline V CDR1 and CDR2: MDHEN, SYDVKM.